This T cell receptor beta chain was sequenced for a study of T cells in Graves' hyperthyroidism and ophthalmopathy. Study-level points and caveats: Separating ophthalmopathy from stable hyperthyroidism was achieved by a 13 V-J model.

Ten or more counts support this clonotype. Its specificity is unknown. TCR beta CDR3 sequences were amplified from RNA transcripts. During a first-round RT-PCR of the TCR CDR3, the HTBI primer set was used. TCRdb used MiXCR to reprocess the multiplex PCR reads, holding one entry per CDR3 protein. This table holds roughly 330,000 distinct CDR3 sequences, approximately 16% found once. Absent ophthalmopathy progression within 18 months defined stable Graves' hyperthyroidism. Diagnoses rested on clinical symptoms, serum thyroxine and TRAb, thyroid ultrasound and orbital computed tomography. Germline V lookup: CDR1 SGHNT, CDR2 YENEEA. Trimming cost V 4 bases and J 8 bases; bases outside gene matches: 18. The CDR3 is 18 residues long.

This clonotype originated in a man aged 25 to 40 with Graves' hyperthyroidism. This chain links TRBV11-3 with TRBJ2-2, with 8 bases that match TRBD2. Input material: blood. CDR3 region: CASSWNETMREVGGELFF. CDR3 DNA: TGTGCCAGCAGCTGGAATGAGACTATGCGGGAGGTTGGGGGGGAGCTGTTTTTT.